The rows below give T cell receptor beta chains drawn from one sample of a study of CD8+ T cells in alopecia areata. This table comes from immunoSEQ multiplex PCR, and its TCRdb copy is limited to in-frame clones, with some not included. This sample has over 150,000 clones, with roughly 60% found just once. The sequencing used CD4+ T cells sorted from blood, collected at week 24, from a patient treated with tofacitinib. All receptors come from a human donor with alopecia areata. Each CDR3 is given with its conserved first and last residue. The D gene is left open where the match is weak. Clone size is given for some rows only: seen once, a few or many times, or a class if the clone is expanded.

V: TRBV4-1; J: TRBJ2-3; size: -; D: TRBD2; CDR3: CASSQVFLAGGHTDTQYF; DNA: TGCGCCAGCAGCCAAGTTTTCCTAGCGGGGGGACACACAGATACGCAGTATTTT
V: TRBV4-1; J: TRBJ2-7; size: -; D: TRBD2; CDR3: CASSVLAGIYEQYF; DNA: TGCGCCAGCAGCGTCCTAGCGGGGATCTACGAGCAGTACTTC
V: TRBV4-2; J: TRBJ1-1; size: -; D: -; CDR3: CASSPLTKVNTEAFF; DNA: TGTGCCAGCAGCCCCCTGACAAAGGTGAACACTGAAGCTTTCTTT
V: TRBV6-5; J: TRBJ2-7; size: few; D: -; CDR3: CASSYRGGEQYF; DNA: TGTGCCAGCAGTTACCGCGGCGGCGAGCAGTACTTC
V: TRBV13; J: TRBJ1-5; size: -; D: -; CDR3: CASSLAGYNQPQHF; DNA: TGTGCCAGCAGCTTAGCTGGATACAATCAGCCCCAGCATTTT
V: TRBV30; J: TRBJ2-3; size: many; D: -; CDR3: CAWGIGGDTQYF; DNA: TGTGCCTGGGGGATCGGGGGAGATACGCAGTATTTT
V: TRBV7-9; J: TRBJ2-3; size: -; D: -; CDR3: CASRYTDTQYF; DNA: TGTGCCAGCAGGTACACAGATACGCAGTATTTT
V: TRBV29-1; J: TRBJ2-3; size: -; D: TRBD2; CDR3: CSVEGGLAGANYPDTQYF; DNA: TGCAGCGTTGAAGGGGGACTAGCCGGTGCCAACTACCCAGATACGCAGTATTTT
V: TRBV5-1; J: TRBJ2-7; size: -; D: TRBD2; CDR3: CASSPSGGSYEQYF; DNA: TGCGCCAGCAGCCCTAGCGGGGGCTCCTACGAGCAGTACTTC
V: TRBV29-1; J: TRBJ1-1; size: -; D: -; CDR3: CSVLSGVMNTEAFF; DNA: TGCAGCGTTCTTTCAGGGGTTATGAACACTGAAGCTTTCTTT
V: TRBV5-1; J: TRBJ1-1; size: -; D: -; CDR3: CASSPAGGQSEAFF; DNA: TGCGCCAGCAGCCCCGCCGGCGGCCAGAGTGAAGCTTTCTTT
V: TRBV19; J: TRBJ2-7; size: -; D: TRBD2; CDR3: CASSFRGGYYEQYF; DNA: TGTGCCAGTAGTTTCCGGGGAGGGTACTACGAGCAGTACTTC
V: TRBV5-1; J: TRBJ1-2; size: -; D: -; CDR3: CASSRGPYGYTF; DNA: TGCGCCAGCAGCCGCGGACCCTATGGCTACACCTTC
V: TRBV14; J: TRBJ2-5; size: -; D: TRBD1; CDR3: CASSQGLSGGGETQYF; DNA: TGTGCCAGCAGCCAAGGTCTCTCAGGGGGTGGTGAGACCCAGTACTTC
V: TRBV29-1; J: TRBJ2-1; size: -; D: -; CDR3: CSVEWGTAFGEQFF; DNA: TGCAGCGTTGAATGGGGCACAGCCTTCGGTGAGCAGTTCTTC
V: TRBV5-1; J: TRBJ1-1; size: -; D: -; CDR3: CASSPGTLLTEAFF; DNA: TGCGCCAGTTCCCCCGGGACCCTACTTACTGAAGCTTTCTTT
V: TRBV23-1; J: TRBJ1-3; size: once; D: -; CDR3: CASSQSGRGAPGNTIYF; DNA: TGCGCCAGCAGTCAATCGGGGCGGGGGGCGCCTGGAAACACCATATATTTT
V: TRBV29-1; J: TRBJ2-6; size: -; D: -; CDR3: CSVEESMWSGANVLTF; DNA: TGCAGCGTTGAAGAGTCTATGTGGTCTGGGGCCAACGTCCTGACTTTC
V: TRBV4-1; J: TRBJ1-5; size: -; D: -; CDR3: CASSRTGTDFEPQHF; DNA: TGCGCCAGCAGCCGCACCGGGACGGATTTCGAGCCCCAGCATTTT
V: TRBV7-2; J: TRBJ2-2; size: -; D: -; CDR3: CASSLFFRGWNTGELFF; DNA: TGTGCCAGCAGCTTATTTTTCAGGGGCTGGAACACCGGGGAGCTGTTTTTT
V: TRBV10-3; J: TRBJ2-5; size: -; D: -; CDR3: CAISESRGLRETQYF; DNA: TGTGCCATCAGTGAGTCCCGGGGACTCCGAGAGACCCAGTACTTC
V: TRBV5-1; J: TRBJ2-7; size: once; D: TRBD1; CDR3: CASSLRTGNYEQYF; DNA: TGCGCCAGCAGCTTACGGACAGGGAACTACGAGCAGTACTTC
V: TRBV30; J: TRBJ2-3; size: -; D: -; CDR3: CAWSMRDGTDTQYF; DNA: TGTGCCTGGAGTATGAGGGATGGCACAGATACGCAGTATTTT
V: TRBV2; J: TRBJ2-3; size: -; D: TRBD2; CDR3: CAISTPSGGATDTQYF; DNA: TGTGCCATCTCAACCCCCAGCGGGGGGGCCACAGATACGCAGTATTTT
V: TRBV19; J: TRBJ2-1; size: -; D: TRBD2; CDR3: CASSIGTSQQFF; DNA: TGTGCCAGTAGTATTGGGACTAGCCAGCAGTTCTTC
V: TRBV7-6; J: TRBJ2-2; size: many; D: TRBD1; CDR3: CASSPGGLDRVNTGELFF; DNA: TGTGCCAGCAGCCCAGGGGGTTTGGACAGGGTGAACACCGGGGAGCTGTTTTTT
V: TRBV5-1; J: TRBJ1-2; size: once; D: -; CDR3: CASSSWTSPEGYTF; DNA: TGCGCCAGCAGCTCATGGACAAGCCCGGAAGGCTACACCTTC
V: TRBV29-1; J: TRBJ1-1; size: few; D: TRBD1; CDR3: CSVAPTGTTEAFF; DNA: TGCAGCGTCGCACCGACAGGGACCACTGAAGCTTTCTTT
V: TRBV30; J: TRBJ1-1; size: -; D: -; CDR3: CAWSVRIEAFF; DNA: TGTGCCTGGAGTGTACGGATTGAAGCTTTCTTT
V: TRBV6-5; J: TRBJ1-2; size: -; D: -; CDR3: CASSYRQGLYGYTF; DNA: TGTGCCAGCAGTTACCGTCAGGGCCTCTATGGCTACACCTTC
V: TRBV30; J: TRBJ2-5; size: -; D: TRBD2; CDR3: CAWSVGGGGQETQYF; DNA: TGTGCCTGGAGTGTTGGCGGGGGGGGCCAAGAGACCCAGTACTTC
V: TRBV28; J: TRBJ1-1; size: once; D: -; CDR3: CASRKGRVRRTEAFF; DNA: TGTGCCAGCAGGAAGGGAAGGGTACGAAGGACTGAAGCTTTCTTT
V: TRBV5-5; J: TRBJ1-6; size: few; D: TRBD1; CDR3: CASSSHTGTGVSPLHF; DNA: TGTGCCAGCAGCTCGCATACCGGGACAGGGGTGTCACCCCTCCACTTT
V: TRBV6-5; J: TRBJ2-7; size: -; D: TRBD1; CDR3: CASRGQGNDEQYF; DNA: TGTGCCAGCAGAGGACAGGGGAACGACGAGCAGTACTTC
V: TRBV5-1; J: TRBJ1-6; size: -; D: -; CDR3: CASSLGQGGNSPLHF; DNA: TGCGCCAGCAGCTTGGGTCAGGGTGGTAATTCACCCCTCCACTTT
V: TRBV9; J: TRBJ2-4; size: -; D: -; CDR3: CASSVGSAPGQQYF; DNA: TGTGCCAGCAGCGTAGGATCCGCCCCAGGACAGCAGTACTTC
V: TRBV6-1; J: TRBJ1-2; size: once; D: -; CDR3: CASRFGTQSGYTF; DNA: TGTGCCAGCAGATTCGGGACACAGAGTGGCTACACCTTC
V: TRBV23-1; J: TRBJ1-2; size: few; D: TRBD1; CDR3: CASSLGTASFNSYTF; DNA: TGCGCCAGCAGTCTTGGGACAGCAAGCTTTAACAGCTACACCTTC
V: TRBV7-9; J: TRBJ1-6; size: once; D: -; CDR3: CASSLPNSPLHF; DNA: TGTGCCAGCAGCTTACCTAATTCACCCCTCCACTTT
V: TRBV2; J: TRBJ2-5; size: -; D: TRBD2; CDR3: CASSRETSGGLGTQYF; DNA: TGTGCCAGCAGCAGAGAGACTAGCGGGGGATTAGGGACCCAGTACTTC
V: TRBV10-3; J: TRBJ2-1; size: -; D: TRBD1; CDR3: CAISRDRNNEQFF; DNA: TGTGCCATCAGCCGGGACAGAAACAATGAGCAGTTCTTC
V: TRBV30; J: TRBJ2-5; size: -; D: -; CDR3: CAWSVTFQETQYF; DNA: TGTGCCTGGAGTGTAACATTCCAAGAGACCCAGTACTTC
V: TRBV6-1; J: TRBJ2-3; size: few; D: -; CDR3: CASSEDRRDTQYF; DNA: TGTGCCAGCAGTGAAGATAGGCGAGATACGCAGTATTTT
V: TRBV30; J: TRBJ2-2; size: -; D: -; CDR3: CAWSATRVNTGELFF; DNA: TGTGCCTGGAGTGCGACACGGGTAAACACCGGGGAGCTGTTTTTT
V: TRBV25-1; J: TRBJ2-7; size: -; D: TRBD1; CDR3: CASSGITGTGVREQYF; DNA: TGTGCCAGCAGTGGCATCACCGGGACAGGGGTAAGGGAGCAGTACTTC
V: TRBV19; J: TRBJ1-5; size: -; D: -; CDR3: CASGRQPQHF; DNA: TGTGCCAGTGGGCGTCAGCCCCAGCATTTT
V: TRBV9; J: TRBJ2-3; size: -; D: -; CDR3: CASSQSRTDTQYF; DNA: TGTGCCAGCAGCCAATCGCGCACAGATACGCAGTATTTT
V: TRBV7-9; J: TRBJ2-2; size: -; D: -; CDR3: CASSQGSNTGELFF; DNA: TGTGCCAGCTCCCAGGGGTCGAACACCGGGGAGCTGTTTTTT
V: TRBV5-6; J: TRBJ1-1; size: -; D: -; CDR3: CASSFRTVMNTEAFF; DNA: TGTGCCAGCAGCTTCCGGACAGTGATGAACACTGAAGCTTTCTTT
V: TRBV5-6; J: TRBJ2-1; size: -; D: -; CDR3: CASSLGPTPYNEQFF; DNA: TGTGCCAGCAGCTTGGGCCCGACTCCCTACAATGAGCAGTTCTTC
V: TRBV7-2; J: TRBJ2-3; size: -; D: -; CDR3: CASSLHFSTDTQYF; DNA: TGTGCCAGCAGCTTACACTTTAGCACAGATACGCAGTATTTT